These T cell receptor beta chains were read from a single sample in a study of Ad26.COV2.S vaccination and SARS-CoV-2 variants. Generated by immunoSEQ multiplex PCR, the TCRdb table keeps only in-frame clones and is missing some. In the table there are around 450,000 clones, 89% of which are singletons. The specimen comprised peripheral blood, sampled in a trial of Ad26.COV2.S vaccine versus placebo. The receptor source for this set is a person aged 18-65 years who received the Ad26.COV2.S COVID-19 vaccine or a placebo. The conserved cysteine and the conserved F or W are not part of the CDR3 here. A D gene is named only where the DNA matches it firmly. Only some rows state a clone size, as once, few, many or a class for expanded clones.

>TRBJ2-5|NA|TRBV7-3|TRBD2
ASSLTSGAYQETQY
>TRBJ2-3|NA|TRBV29-1|NA
SVDARTDTQY
>TRBJ2-6|NA|TRBV25-1|NA
ASSEAGTTFSGANVLT
>TRBJ2-4|NA|TRBV5-1|NA
ASSLEGRTAKNIQY
>TRBJ1-1|NA|TRBV11-3|TRBD1
ASSDRENTEAF
>TRBJ1-6|NA|TRBV2|NA
ASSPPLSDSPLH
>TRBJ1-3|NA|TRBV5-1|NA
ASSLAGLRNTIY
>TRBJ1-5|NA|TRBV4-3|NA
ASSQDFRLGDQPQH
>TRBJ1-3|once|TRBV28|NA
ASSPRRRMVSGNTIY
>TRBJ1-2|NA|TRBV2|TRBD1
ASSRDRVGDGYT
>TRBJ2-1|NA|TRBV29-1|NA
SALNRDVTYNEQF
>TRBJ1-4|NA|TRBV4-3|NA
ASSPRLRGANEKLF
>TRBJ2-3|NA|TRBV5-1|NA
ASSPRGSGTDTQY
>TRBJ2-7|few|TRBV29-1|NA
SVVSDRSYEQY
>TRBJ2-5|NA|TRBV7-8|NA
ASSFIRRGQETQY
>TRBJ2-1|NA|TRBV27|NA
ASSYRRTQLWSEDNEQF
>TRBJ1-1|NA|TRBV3-1/TRBV3-2|NA
ASSQGTWRTVNTEAF
>TRBJ1-1|NA|TRBV6-2/TRBV6-3|NA
ASSPATGLGTEAF
>TRBJ1-1|NA|TRBV5-6|NA
ASSSNFWGAF
>TRBJ2-7|NA|TRBV11-1|NA
ASSFYSSEQY
>TRBJ2-2|NA|TRBV19|NA
ASSIVGGAGELF
>TRBJ2-2|NA|TRBV18|TRBD2
ASSPISGTNTGELF
>TRBJ1-3|NA|TRBV18|NA
ASSPTADRGNTIY
>TRBJ2-1|NA|TRBV2|NA
ASSDVGSLKYNEQF
>TRBJ2-1|NA|TRBV10-3|NA
AIGGGFPNNEQF
>TRBJ2-2|once|TRBV4-2|TRBD2
ASSKVGLARTGELF
>TRBJ2-5|NA|TRBV7-9|TRBD1
ASSYWDRPGTQY
>TRBJ1-2|NA|TRBV6-2/TRBV6-3|NA
ASSPNQETNYGYT
>TRBJ1-5|once|TRBV3-1/TRBV3-2|NA
ASSQNGGNQPQH
>TRBJ2-2|once|TRBV24-1|NA
ATSDFRGGAGELF
>TRBJ2-5|NA|TRBV19|NA
ASSTPGRETQY
>TRBJ2-1|once|TRBV23-1|NA
ASSLDGGLSSYNEQF
>TRBJ2-6|NA|TRBV4-1|NA
ASRDDRAPGANVLT
>TRBJ2-3|NA|TRBV4-3|NA
ASSQGTLNQHGRPGEDTQY
>TRBJ1-2|NA|TRBV19|NA
ASREYYGYT